The present entry profiles one T cell receptor beta chain with its context. What it recognizes is unknown. This CDR3 has 17 amino acids. Trimming left V 6 bases short and J 4 bases short, with 24 bases between. Germline V gives CDR1 SGHAT, CDR2 FQNNGV. Repertoires were generated with immunoSEQ multiplex PCR, while TCRdb's copy carries only in-frame clones and drops some. Of 1,500,000 or so clones listed, more than 95% are singletons. CD45RA-negative memory and CD45RA+ naive subsets were split from the CD4+ cells. This specimen comes from a study of shared clonotypes between healthy human individuals. Study background: Donors were a couple of women and a few men aged 18 to 49. Three plates were used per donor for CD4 naive, three for CD4 memory, two for CD8 naive and one for CD8 memory. General study results and limits: Generation probability values for non-shared clonotypes were lower than those for clonotypes shared by all four donors.

The sequence came from a man aged 30-40 years in good health. The J gene is TRBJ2-5, the V gene TRBV11-2; D is possibly TRBD1 (6 bases). Sequencing was done on a sample of naive CD4+ T cells sorted from blood. Specified subset: CD45RA+ positively selected. CDR3 loop: CASSSTQWGLRRETQYF. The CDR3 DNA reads as TGTGCCAGCAGTTCTACGCAGTGGGGGCTCAGGCGAGAGACCCAGTACTTC.